This paragraph covers one T cell receptor beta chain sequence. Antigen specificity is unknown. Sequenced by immunoSEQ multiplex PCR; TCRdb stores in-frame clones only, minus some. The table lists about 160,000 clones, 92% of them singletons. The data originate from a study of T cell responses to AZD1222 COVID-19 vaccine. Overall study findings and caveats: Recipients of AZD1222 seropositive at baseline numbered only 5 or 6. Every sample of the repertoires postdated the peak T cell response.

The TCR sequence derives from an adult in good health. The specimen was peripheral blood, collected on day 0 of MenACWY control vaccination.

CDR3 loop: CASPQVLRAMSTDTQYF. The CDR3 nucleotides are TGTGCCAGCCCTCAGGTCCTGCGGGCGATGAGCACAGATACGCAGTATTTT. This chain links TRBV9 with TRBJ2-3; D is possibly TRBD2 (5 bases). Trimming took 7 bases from V and 0 from J, leaving 21 bases between them. The CDR3 covers 17 residues. Germline values: CDR1 SGDLS, CDR2 YYNGEE. Supplemented by reference TRBV9 and TRBJ2-3, the full variable domain reads DSGVTQTPKHLITATGQRVTLRCSPRSGDLSVYWYQQSLDQGLQFLIQYYNGEERAKGNILERFSAQQFPDLHSELNLSSLELGDSALYFCASPQVLRAMSTDTQYFGPGTRLTVL.